What follows are 27 T cell receptor beta chains derived from one specimen sequenced in a study of blood T cell repertoires in COVID-19. The method was immunoSEQ multiplex PCR; TCRdb's version includes in-frame clones alone and lacks a portion of them. The sample has some 490,000 clones, less than 90% seen once. Sequencing was done on a sample of PBMCs or T cells enriched from blood (not recorded which). Receptors were obtained from a woman aged 60-75 years who had recovered from COVID-19.

The chain uses TRBV25-1 and TRBJ1-3; 8 bases align to TRBD1. The germline gives CDR1 MGHDK, CDR2 SYGVNS. After removal of 4 bases from V and 4 bases from J, the junction contained 9 bases not matched to a gene. This CDR3 comprises 16 residues. The CDR3: CASSASTGESGNTIYF. The CDR3 DNA sequence: TGTGCCAGCAGTGCGTCGACAGGGGAGTCGGGAAACACCATATATTTT.

The count of this clone is one. V and J are TRBV5-6 and TRBJ1-2, with 9 nucleotides matching TRBD1. Trimming at V came to 4 bases and at J to 3 bases, leaving 4 bases not matched to a gene. The CDR3 sequence is 14 residues long. Germline assignment: CDR1 SGHDT and CDR2 YYEEEE. The CDR3 protein is CASSLGDRDYGYTF. CDR3 coding DNA: TGTGCCAGCAGCCTTGGGGACAGGGACTATGGCTACACCTTC.

The chain carries TRBV7-2 and TRBJ2-2; tentative D call: TRBD1 (8 bases). CDR3 length: 18 amino acids. From germline, CDR1 is SGHTA and CDR2 FQGNSA. V was trimmed by 2 bases and J by 3 bases, leaving 19 bases between them. CDR3 amino acids: CASSLSPGQGGYTGELFF. Here the CDR3 DNA reads TGTGCCAGCAGCTTATCCCCCGGACAGGGAGGGTACACCGGGGAGCTGTTTTTT.

This clone came up once. The V call is TRBV5-1, the J call TRBJ2-4, with D uncertain. Looked up from germline, CDR1 is SGHRS and CDR2 is YFSETQ. V lost 0 bases and J lost 2, with 9 bases in between. The length of the CDR3 is 15 residues. DNA of the CDR3: TGCGCCAGCAGCTTGGCAGTAGCCTCCAAAAACATTCAGTACTTC. Amino acids: CASSLAVASKNIQYF.

The chain recombines TRBV5-1 with TRBJ2-4, with D possibly TRBD1 on 6 matching bases. Trimming left V 0 bases short and J 11 bases short, with 15 bases between. The CDR3 totals 14 residues. Germline V gives CDR1 SGHRS, CDR2 YFSETQ. The CDR3 bases are TGCGCCAGCAGCTTGGGGTCGGACAGTTTTCTTCAGTACTTC. Its protein is CASSLGSDSFLQYF.

The CDR3 nucleotides are TGCGCCAGCAGCCAACGGGGGGGTGATGAAAAACTGTTTTTT. This gives the protein CASSQRGGDEKLFF. This chain uses TRBV4-1 with TRBJ1-4, with D possibly TRBD1 on 5 matching bases. The CDR3 is made up of 14 amino acids. Deletions cut 2 bases from V and 6 bases from J, with 10 bases between. Germline assignment: CDR1 MGHRA and CDR2 YSYEKL.

The gene calls are TRBV6-5 and TRBJ2-4, with TRBD2 identical over 7 bases. J gave up 9 bases and V 7 bases, and 12 bases lay outside the gene matches. The CDR3 is 14 residues long. Germline CDR1 is MNHEY and CDR2 is SVGAGI. CDR3 residues: CASTQGPGEGIQYF. The CDR3, as DNA: TGTGCCAGCACCCAGGGTCCCGGGGAGGGCATTCAGTACTTC.

J is TRBJ2-7 and V is TRBV4-1, with TRBD2 matching 10 bases. The V gene end was trimmed by 7 bases and the J gene end by 0 bases; junction bases not matched to a gene: 6. The CDR3 consists of 15 residues. Germline CDR1 and CDR2: MGHRA and YSYEKL. The CDR3, as DNA: TGCGCCAGCAAAGCTAGCGGGGGTGGCTCCTACGAGCAGTACTTC. Translation: CASKASGGGSYEQYF.

The rearrangement links TRBV10-2 to TRBJ1-5, with D tentatively TRBD1 (5 bases). Germline-derived CDR1 and CDR2 are WSHSY and SAAADI. CDR3 size: 18 residues. Deletions cut 0 bases from V and 5 bases from J, with 20 bases between. The CDR3 loop is CASSESYRHKTWHQPQHF. The CDR3 DNA reads as TGCGCCAGCAGTGAGTCGTACAGGCACAAAACATGGCATCAGCCCCAGCATTTT.

The chain employs TRBV11-2 and TRBJ2-5; D possibly corresponds to TRBD2 (5 bases). This CDR3 is built from 15 residues. V dropped 1 base and J dropped 3 bases, with 12 bases sitting between them. Per the germline V gene, CDR1 is SGHAT and CDR2 is FQNNGV. The CDR3 DNA is TGTGCCAGCAGCTTAGGGATAAGAGCGGAAGAGACCCAGTACTTC. The encoded protein is CASSLGIRAEETQYF. The full variable domain, in which reference TRBV11-2 and TRBJ2-5 provide the parts outside the CDR3, is EAGVAQSPRYKIIEKRQSVAFWCNPISGHATLYWYQQILGQGPKLLIQFQNNGVVDDSQLPKDRFSAERLKGVDSTLKIQPAKLEDSAVYLCASSLGIRAEETQYFGPGTRLLVL.

About this clone: Distinct nucleotide sequences in the sample also encode this CDR3. The chain links TRBV9 to TRBJ1-3; D is ambiguous. The germline gives CDR1 SGDLS, CDR2 YYNGEE. The CDR3 totals 14 residues. Trimming took off 4 bases at V and 1 base at J, with 9 bases between the two ends. CDR3 DNA: TGTGCCAGCAGCCCGCAGGTATCTGGAAACACCATATATTTT. Translated: CASSPQVSGNTIYF.

Here the CDR3 DNA reads TGTGCCAGCAGCTTGTACGGAGTCTCTGGAAACACCATATATTTT. This codes for CASSLYGVSGNTIYF. This rearrangement joins TRBV5-4 to TRBJ1-3; no reliable D call. This CDR3 comprises 15 residues. The ends were cut back, 1 base at V and 0 bases at J, with 8 bases in the middle. CDR1 and CDR2 from the germline V gene are SGHNT and YYREEE (reference sequence).

This chain connects TRBV5-1 to TRBJ2-2; D perhaps matches TRBD1 (5 bases). This CDR3 spans 15 amino acids. Per germline, CDR1 SGHRS and CDR2 YFSETQ. V was clipped by 5 bases and J by 3 bases, with 14 bases between them. The CDR3 reads CASSGAGRDTGELFF. The CDR3 DNA is TGCGCCAGCAGTGGGGCAGGGCGCGACACCGGGGAGCTGTTTTTT.

The chain recombines TRBV5-4 with TRBJ2-5, with 8 bases lining up with TRBD1. V dropped 3 bases and J dropped 4; count of bases not matched to a gene: 5. Per germline, CDR1 SGHNT and CDR2 YYREEE (reference sequence). The CDR3 has 14 residues. The CDR3 loop is CASSSKTGAETQYF. In DNA, the CDR3 is TGTGCCAGCAGCTCGAAGACAGGGGCAGAGACCCAGTACTTC. Full variable domain (outside the CDR3, taken from reference TRBV5-4 and TRBJ2-5): ETGVTQSPTHLIKTRGQQVTLRCSSQSGHNTVSWYQQALGQGPQFIFQYYREEENGRGNFPPRFSGLQFPNYSSELNVNALELDDSALYLCASSSKTGAETQYFGPGTRLLVL.

This chain connects TRBV25-1 to TRBJ1-6, with D tentatively TRBD1 (6 bases). Trimming cost V 6 bases and J 5 bases, with 11 bases left between them. CDR3 length equals 14 residues. The V gene's germline CDR1 is MGHDK and CDR2 SYGVNS. Here the CDR3 reads CASRQGKDNSPLHF. The CDR3 DNA is TGTGCCAGCAGACAGGGAAAGGATAATTCACCCCTCCACTTT.

The V gene is TRBV7-9, the J gene TRBJ2-3; D ambiguous. V shed 6 bases and J shed 7 bases, with 32 bases lying between them. The CDR3 is 19 amino acids. The germline V gene encodes CDR1 SEHNR and CDR2 FQNEAQ (reference sequence). CDR3 sequence: CASSLTIGDGWAPTNTQYF. DNA of the CDR3: TGTGCCAGCAGTCTAACGATAGGCGATGGGTGGGCCCCCACGAATACGCAGTATTTT.

J is TRBJ2-1 and V is TRBV11-2; 12 bases map to TRBD2. Germline loops: CDR1 SGHAT, CDR2 FQNNGV. The junction had 3 bases not matched to a gene; V was cut back by 5 bases and J by 7 bases. This CDR3 comprises 14 residues. The CDR3 nucleotides read TGTGCCAGCAGCCCTAGCGGGGGGGTAAATGAGCAGTTCTTC. Amino acid sequence: CASSPSGGVNEQFF.

CDR3 amino acids: CATSDSTLSPGQGANVLTF. Here the CDR3 DNA reads TGTGCCACCAGTGATTCCACCCTGTCACCAGGGCAAGGGGCCAACGTCCTGACTTTC. The rearrangement uses TRBV24-1 and TRBJ2-6, with D possibly TRBD1 on 5 matching bases. From germline, CDR1 is KGHDR and CDR2 SFDVKD. The V end lost 2 bases, the J end lost 4 bases, and 20 bases lay between the germline ends. The length of the CDR3 is 19 residues.

This sequence joins TRBV4-1 and TRBJ1-6; maybe TRBD1 (5 bases). The CDR3 covers 16 residues. V gave up 3 bases and J gave up 7 bases, with 16 bases separating them. The germline V gene encodes CDR1 MGHRA and CDR2 YSYEKL. The CDR3 sequence is CASSQLPGLGNSPLHF. In DNA form, the CDR3 reads TGCGCCAGCAGCCAGCTCCCGGGACTGGGAAATTCACCCCTCCACTTT.

This rearrangement joins TRBV12-5 to TRBJ1-3; D remains ambiguous. Germline values: CDR1 LGHNT, CDR2 FRNRAP. The length of the CDR3 is 15 residues. Trimming removed 0 bases at V and 2 bases at J, with 8 bases between. CDR3 amino acids: CASGLVIGAGNTIYF. In DNA form, the CDR3 reads TGTGCTAGTGGTTTGGTAATCGGGGCTGGAAACACCATATATTTT.

CDR3 region: CATSDPRGPGGEQFF. In DNA form, the CDR3 reads TGTGCCACCAGTGATCCCAGGGGGCCGGGGGGTGAGCAGTTCTTC. The chain is built from TRBV24-1 and TRBJ2-1, with D perhaps TRBD1 (8 bases). This CDR3 contains 15 residues. The germline CDR1 and CDR2 sequences are KGHDR and SFDVKD. Trimming removed 3 bases from V and 9 bases from J, with 17 bases in between.

J is TRBJ2-2 and V is TRBV5-1; 10 nucleotides line up with TRBD1. CDR3 size: 15 residues. V lost 3 bases to trimming and J lost 4 bases; unmatched junction nucleotides: 3. Germline V gives CDR1 SGHRS, CDR2 YFSETQ. The chain's CDR3 is CASSSTGGVTGELFF. CDR3 nucleotide sequence: TGCGCCAGCAGCTCGACAGGGGGCGTCACCGGGGAGCTGTTTTTT.

The CDR3 nucleotides are TGTGCCAGCAGCGTAGGACCAGGGGGCAGGGAGGAGGACACTGAAGCTTTCTTT. Residues: CASSVGPGGREEDTEAFF. V is TRBV9 and J is TRBJ1-1, with 8 bases identical to TRBD1. Germline lookup yields CDR1 SGDLS and CDR2 YYNGEE. The length of the CDR3 is 18 residues. V shed 0 bases, J shed 3 bases, and the junction held 13 bases outside the gene matches. The full variable domain, rest sourced from reference TRBV9 and TRBJ1-1, is DSGVTQTPKHLITATGQRVTLRCSPRSGDLSVYWYQQSLDQGLQFLIQYYNGEERAKGNILERFSAQQFPDLHSELNLSSLELGDSALYFCASSVGPGGREEDTEAFFGQGTRLTVV.

This clone turned up a few times. The chain is built from TRBV10-3 and TRBJ1-6; 8 positions match TRBD1. With 3 bases clipped from V and 9 bases from J, the junction kept 7 bases outside the gene matches. This CDR3 is 15 amino acids long. CDR1 is ENHRY, CDR2 SYGVKD, per germline. CDR3 coding DNA: TGTGCCATCAGTGATTACAGGGGGTCAGGTTCACCCCTCCACTTT. As protein: CAISDYRGSGSPLHF.

This clone was recorded a few times. The chain is built from TRBV7-9 and TRBJ2-7, with 10 bases that match TRBD2. Germline V gives CDR1 SEHNR, CDR2 FQNEAQ (reference sequence). V shed 5 bases and J 2 bases; nucleotides not matched to a gene: 6. This CDR3 contains 15 residues. CDR3 in DNA: TGTGCCAGCAGCCCGGGTAGCGGGGGGCCCTACGAGCAGTACTTC. It encodes CASSPGSGGPYEQYF.

V gene TRBV7-2 combines with J gene TRBJ1-3; D uncertain. Germline V CDR1 and CDR2: SGHTA, FQGNSA. The CDR3 runs to 15 residues. Trimming pared 2 bases from V and 3 bases from J, leaving 11 bases between. The CDR3 DNA follows: TGTGCCAGCAGCTTAATTTTCGGGGTTGGAAACACCATATATTTT. Its translation: CASSLIFGVGNTIYF.

The V gene is TRBV3-1 (or the pseudogene TRBV3-2), the J gene TRBJ2-6; 7 nucleotides match TRBD1. This CDR3 comprises 17 residues. V was clipped by 1 base and J by 0 bases; unmatched bases: 3. CDR1 and CDR2 from the germline V gene are LGHDT and YNNKEL (reference sequence). CDR3 sequence: CASSQAGGTSGANVLTF. CDR3 in DNA: TGTGCCAGCAGCCAAGCAGGGGGTACCTCTGGGGCCAACGTCCTGACTTTC.